One and the same sample provided the 26 T cell receptor beta chains below, sequenced in a study of type 1 and type 2 diabetes patients. Genomic DNA was the PCR template. Amplification of the beta chain CDR3 used 30 forward and 13 reverse multiplex primers. In TCRdb, the multiplex PCR reads were re-called with MiXCR into one record per CDR3 protein. The sample shows around 300,000 distinct CDR3 sequences, 45% to 60% of them seen only once. The sequencing sample was made of peripheral blood mononuclear cells (PBMCs). The receptor source for this set is a man younger than 35 with type 2 diabetes.

The chain recombines TRBV24-1 with TRBJ2-5; D gene unclear. Gene TRBJ2-1 matches the end of the DNA better, so the J call may be wrong. Germline loops: CDR1 KGHDR, CDR2 SFDVKD. The CDR3 extends over 11 amino acids. CDR3 sequence (DNA): TGTGCCACCAGCGTGGGTCATGAGCAGTTCTTC. Encoded protein: CATSVGHEQFF.

There are many counts of this clonotype. This chain links TRBV10-3 with TRBJ2-7; D not resolved. With 8 bases removed from V and 3 bases from J, the gap between germline ends came to 8 bases. In germline, CDR1 is ENHRY, CDR2 SYGVKD. There are 11 residues in the CDR3. For the CDR3, the DNA is TGTGCCATCCGGGCAAACTACGAGCAGTACTTC. It codes for CAIRANYEQYF.

The chain combines TRBV19 with TRBJ1-2, with D unclear. Looked up from germline, CDR1 is LNHDA and CDR2 is SQIVND (reference sequence). CDR3 length: 13 amino acids. Trimming stripped 2 bases from V and 4 bases from J, with 8 bases between. In DNA, the CDR3 is TGTGCCAGTAGTATAACCTTGGTCTATGGCTACACCTTC. Translation: CASSITLVYGYTF.

The rearrangement uses TRBV15 and TRBJ1-4, with D maybe TRBD1 (6 bases). The germline V gene encodes CDR1 LNHNV and CDR2 YYDKDF (reference sequence). Trimming removed 5 bases at V and 5 bases at J, with 27 bases between. The CDR3 contains 19 residues. Here the CDR3 reads CATSGPPGAGQARNEKLFF. The CDR3 DNA reads TGTGCCACCAGCGGACCGCCGGGGGCAGGTCAAGCTCGGAATGAAAAACTGTTTTTT. The whole variable domain, remainder taken from reference TRBV15 and TRBJ1-4, is DAMVIQNPRYQVTQFGKPVTLSCSQTLNHNVMYWYQQKSSQAPKLLFHYYDKDFNNEADTPDNFQSRRPNTSFCFLDIRSPGLGDTAMYLCATSGPPGAGQARNEKLFFGSGTQLSVL.

The chain employs TRBV2 and TRBJ2-7; the match to TRBD2 covers 11 bases. Looked up from germline, CDR1 is SNHLY and CDR2 is FYNNEI. V trimming: 6 bases; J trimming: 2 bases; junction bases outside the gene matches: 6. The CDR3 contains 15 residues. CDR3 DNA sequence: TGTGCCAGCAGATCCGGGACTAGCGGCACCTACGAGCAGTACTTC. Translating it yields CASRSGTSGTYEQYF.

This clonotype was recorded a few times. The CDR3 does not close with the conserved phenylalanine or tryptophan, likely indicating a read error. No DNA is shown, since the ends of the CDR3 on it are uncertain; the CDR3 is the one TCRdb lists. The rearrangement links TRBV29-1 to TRBJ2-5; the table's TRBD1 call for D was not verified on the DNA. Germline-derived CDR1 and CDR2 are SQVTM and ANQGSEA. The length of the CDR3 is 8 amino acids, counting both ends. CDR3 amino acids: CSDELQGS.

In its sample, this clonotype was seen many times. The chain combines TRBV2 with TRBJ2-5; tentatively, D is TRBD2 (6 bases). CDR1 and CDR2 (germline): SNHLY, FYNNEI. Trimming left V 3 bases short and J 3 bases short, with 11 bases between. The CDR3 extends over 14 amino acids. In nucleotides, the CDR3 is TGTGCCAGCAGTGAGGGAGGCAGCAAAGAGACCCAGTACTTC. Amino acid sequence: CASSEGGSKETQYF.

This chain connects TRBV7-3 to TRBJ1-6; possibly TRBD1 for D (5 bases). Per germline, CDR1 SGHTA and CDR2 FQGTGA. The CDR3 covers 14 residues. The V gene lost 1 base and the J gene lost 6 bases, with 7 bases spanning the gap. This chain's CDR3 is CASSLMGGNSPLHF. CDR3 sequence (DNA): TGTGCCAGCAGCTTAATGGGGGGTAATTCACCCCTCCACTTT.

A single count supports this clonotype. This chain links TRBV19 with TRBJ2-3; TRBD1 matches 7 bases. Looked up from germline, CDR1 is LNHDA and CDR2 is SQIVND (reference sequence). The CDR3 covers 16 residues. Unmatched junction bases numbered 12, after V lost 3 bases and J lost 6 bases. CDR3 loop: CASSIVEGRGYDTQYF. In DNA form, the CDR3 reads TGTGCCAGTAGTATCGTCGAGGGCAGGGGGTATGATACGCAGTATTTT.

This clonotype was counted only a few times. This chain connects TRBV4-3 to TRBJ2-2; D remains unclear. The CDR3 has 13 amino acids. Germline V gene data show CDR1 as LGHNA and CDR2 as YSLEER. The V gene lost 0 bases and the J gene lost 6 bases, with 5 bases spanning the gap. The CDR3 DNA reads as TGCGCCAGCAGCCAAGAGTGGTCCGGGGAGCTGTTTTTT. Translation gives CASSQEWSGELFF.

In its sample, this clonotype was seen a few times. The V call is TRBV30, the J call TRBJ2-5, with unresolved D. Trimming cost V 3 bases and J 5 bases, with 16 bases left between them. This CDR3 spans 14 amino acids. The germline V gene encodes CDR1 GTSNPN and CDR2 SVGIG (reference sequence). The CDR3 region is CAWRAPGSRETQYF. DNA of the CDR3: TGTGCCTGGAGAGCGCCCGGTAGTAGGGAGACCCAGTACTTC.

This sequence joins TRBV14 and TRBJ2-2; D is possibly TRBD2 (7 bases). V dropped 5 bases and J dropped 5 bases, with 15 bases sitting between them. Germline loops: CDR1 SGHDN, CDR2 FVKESK. There are 15 residues in the CDR3. Written as DNA, the CDR3 is TGTGCCAGCAGCGTAGGGGGAGGGCGAACCGGGGAGCTGTTTTTT. Its protein product is CASSVGGGRTGELFF.

V and J are TRBV7-8 and TRBJ2-6, with D perhaps assigned TRBD1 or TRBD2 (5 bases each). Trimming cost V 1 base and J 0 bases, with 10 bases left between them. Germline V gene lookup returns CDR1 SGHVS and CDR2 FQNEAQ. This CDR3 comprises 17 residues. Written as DNA, the CDR3 is TGTGCCAGCAGCTTAGGTCCAGGGACCTCTGGGGCCAACGTCCTGACTTTC. Amino acid sequence: CASSLGPGTSGANVLTF.

This chain joins TRBV4-1 and TRBJ2-5; 8 positions agree with TRBD2. The J call is doubtful: the DNA matches TRBJ2-1 better. The CDR3 totals 18 residues. Per germline, CDR1 MGHRA and CDR2 YSYEKL. The CDR3 sequence is CASSQVLAGLLSYNEQFF. The CDR3, as DNA: TGCGCCAGCAGCCAAGTCCTAGCGGGCCTCCTCTCCTACAATGAGCAGTTCTTC.

The chain employs TRBV5-1 and TRBJ2-7; TRBD2 matches at 15 bases. V lost 4 bases, J lost 0 bases, and 11 bases stayed unmatched. CDR3 length: 19 residues. Germline V CDR1 and CDR2: SGHRS, YFSETQ. The CDR3 spells CASSPMGLAGGTRSYEQYF. CDR3 bases: TGCGCCAGCAGCCCTATGGGACTAGCGGGAGGCACCCGCTCCTACGAGCAGTACTTC.

The chain joins TRBV19 to TRBJ2-1, with a weak D call TRBD1 (5 bases). V was pared by 5 bases and J by 3 bases, with 8 bases between. The V gene's germline CDR1 is LNHDA and CDR2 SQIVND (reference sequence). CDR3 length: 13 residues. The CDR3 spells CASSFDSYNEQFF. The CDR3 DNA follows: TGTGCCAGTAGTTTTGACAGCTACAATGAGCAGTTCTTC.

There are a few counts of this clonotype. The V call is TRBV30, the J call TRBJ1-2, with 8 bases lining up with TRBD1. The trim removed 3 bases at V and 6 bases at J, leaving 3 bases unmatched. The CDR3 is made up of 12 amino acids. The germline V gene encodes CDR1 GTSNPN and CDR2 SVGIG (reference sequence). Here the CDR3 reads CAWRGQVDGYTF. The CDR3 DNA sequence: TGTGCCTGGAGGGGACAGGTGGATGGCTACACCTTC.

This clonotype was found many times. This chain joins TRBV10-3 and TRBJ2-5, with TRBD1 identical over 10 bases. The CDR3 is made up of 15 amino acids. The V gene end was trimmed by 0 bases and the J gene end by 5 bases; junction bases not matched to a gene: 3. Germline V lookup: CDR1 ENHRY, CDR2 SYGVKD. The CDR3 DNA follows: TGTGCCATCAGTGAGTCGACAGGGGGCGCGGAGACCCAGTACTTC. Its translation: CAISESTGGAETQYF.

The chain joins TRBV11-2 to TRBJ1-5; D perhaps matches TRBD1 (6 bases). The CDR3 spans 13 residues. Deletions cut 4 bases from V and 5 bases from J, with 9 bases between. From germline, CDR1 is SGHAT and CDR2 FQNNGV. CDR3 region: CASSSGADQPQHF. DNA for the CDR3: TGTGCCAGCAGCTCAGGGGCGGATCAGCCCCAGCATTTT.

This chain links TRBV12-5 with TRBJ1-4; D uncertain. The CDR3 covers 13 residues. Germline-derived CDR1 and CDR2 are LGHNT and FRNRAP. This CDR3 is CASSFDGNEKLFF. The DNA of the CDR3 is TGTGCCAGCAGTTTCGACGGTAATGAAAAACTGTTTTTT. The whole variable domain, filled in from reference TRBV12-5 and TRBJ1-4, reads DARVTQTPRHKVTEMGQEVTMRCQPILGHNTVFWYRQTMMQGLELLAYFRNRAPLDDSGMPKDRFSAEMPDATLATLKIQPSEPRDSAVYFCASSFDGNEKLFFGSGTQLSVL.

This chain joins TRBV19 and TRBJ2-2, with 9 bases fitting TRBD1. CDR3 length equals 16 residues. Trimming removed 3 bases from V and 5 bases from J; junction bases left unmatched: 7. Germline V CDR1 and CDR2: LNHDA, SQIVND (reference sequence). The CDR3: CASSIDSDRGTGELFF. The CDR3 bases are TGTGCCAGTAGTATTGACTCGGACAGGGGAACCGGGGAGCTGTTTTTT.

This clonotype has a handful of counts. V usage is TRBV19 and J usage is TRBJ1-1, with a possible D match to TRBD1 (6 bases). Trimming removed 1 base at V and 3 bases at J, with 9 bases between. This CDR3 contains 14 residues. The V gene's germline CDR1 is LNHDA and CDR2 SQIVND (reference sequence). The CDR3 DNA follows: TGTGCCAGTAGTATAGGAGGGGGACACACTGAAGCTTTCTTT. Encoded protein: CASSIGGGHTEAFF.

The rearrangement joins TRBV7-8 to TRBJ1-4; TRBD1 is a possible D gene (5 bases). The V gene lost 0 bases and the J gene lost 2 bases, with 13 bases spanning the gap. This CDR3 region has 17 residues. Germline V CDR1 and CDR2: SGHVS, FQNEAQ. CDR3 residues: CASSLAQVRQTNEKLFF. The DNA for the CDR3 is TGTGCCAGCAGCTTAGCACAAGTGCGACAGACTAATGAAAAACTGTTTTTT.

This clonotype has a handful of counts. The rearrangement links TRBV7-2 to TRBJ2-7, with D perhaps TRBD1 or TRBD2 (5 bases each). The CDR3 totals 13 residues. Germline V gene data show CDR1 as SGHTA and CDR2 as FQGNSA. Trimming cost V 5 bases and J 3 bases, with 11 bases left between them. This CDR3 reads CASSPLGDYEQYF. DNA for the CDR3: TGTGCCAGCAGCCCGCTGGGGGACTACGAGCAGTACTTC.

This clonotype was observed a few times. V gene TRBV5-1 combines with J gene TRBJ1-1; no reliable D call. Germline V gene lookup returns CDR1 SGHRS and CDR2 YFSETQ. The CDR3 length is 13 residues. V gave up 3 bases and J gave up 3 bases, with 9 bases separating them. The CDR3 region has the DNA TGCGCCAGCAGCTGGGCAGAACACACTGAAGCTTTCTTT. Translated: CASSWAEHTEAFF.

The chain combines TRBV7-9 with TRBJ1-5, with D unclear. The CDR3 is made up of 14 amino acids. Germline-derived CDR1 and CDR2 are SEHNR and FQNEAQ (reference sequence). Trimming took 3 bases from V and 4 from J, leaving 10 bases between them. CDR3: CASSLVAGNQPQHF. The CDR3 DNA reads as TGTGCCAGCAGCTTGGTGGCAGGAAATCAGCCCCAGCATTTT.